A single sample is the source of the 31 T cell receptor beta chains below, sequenced in a study of blood T cell repertoires in COVID-19. The assay was immunoSEQ multiplex PCR, and TCRdb's table has in-frame clones only and misses some. The sample yields about 350,000 clones, around 90% seen once. Sequencing input: peripheral blood. The receptors were sampled from a woman aged 60-70 years with COVID-19, enrolled during active disease.

V is TRBV5-4 and J is TRBJ2-2, with 10 nucleotides matching TRBD1. CDR1 is SGHNT, CDR2 YYREEE, per germline (reference sequence). With V trimmed by 2 bases and J by 5 bases, 6 bases remained unmatched. This CDR3 has 16 residues. In DNA form, the CDR3 reads TGTGCCAGCAGCTTAGAGACAGGGGGCTTAACCGGGGAGCTGTTTTTT. It translates to CASSLETGGLTGELFF.

V and J are TRBV5-1 and TRBJ2-5; the match to TRBD1 covers 8 bases. Germline CDR1 is SGHRS and CDR2 is YFSETQ. Losses at the gene ends were 3 bases for V and 4 bases for J; bases not matched to a gene: 5. The CDR3 is 14 residues long. The DNA for the CDR3 is TGCGCCAGCAGCTCCGCGACAGGGGTAGAGACCCAGTACTTC. It yields the protein CASSSATGVETQYF.

This chain uses TRBV2 with TRBJ2-5; TRBD2 matches at 8 bases. The V gene end was trimmed by 7 bases and the J gene end by 1 base; junction bases not matched to a gene: 2. The CDR3 runs to 13 residues. Germline loops: CDR1 SNHLY, CDR2 FYNNEI. In DNA, the CDR3 is TGTGCCAGCACGGGGGGGCTCCAAGAGACCCAGTACTTC. Residues: CASTGGLQETQYF.

V and J are TRBV19 and TRBJ2-2; maybe TRBD1 (5 bases). V dropped 4 bases and J dropped 5 bases, with 11 bases sitting between them. CDR3 length equals 14 residues. Looked up from germline, CDR1 is LNHDA and CDR2 is SQIVND (reference sequence). CDR3 amino acids: CASSTQGWTGELFF. DNA of the CDR3: TGTGCCAGTAGTACTCAGGGTTGGACCGGGGAGCTGTTTTTT.

This CDR3 reads CASSDRAGYGYTF. The CDR3 DNA is TGTGCCAGCAGTGACAGGGCAGGGTATGGCTACACCTTC. The J gene is TRBJ1-2, the V gene TRBV2; possible D gene TRBD1, 5 bases. CDR3 size: 13 residues. V gave up 3 bases and J gave up 5 bases, with 10 bases separating them. Germline CDR1 SNHLY, CDR2 FYNNEI.

This chain uses TRBV4-1 with TRBJ2-7; TRBD1 agrees at 8 bases. The CDR3 extends over 16 amino acids. The V segment lost 1 base and the J segment 5 bases; nucleotides outside the gene matches: 10. Germline-derived CDR1 and CDR2 are MGHRA and YSYEKL. The CDR3 DNA reads as TGCGCCAGCAGCCAAGGGCCCGGGGACAGGAAAGACGAGCAGTACTTC. Translation gives CASSQGPGDRKDEQYF.

The rearrangement uses TRBV6-5 and TRBJ1-5, with TRBD1 matching 8 bases. CDR3 length equals 14 residues. Germline trimming cut 5 bases from V and 7 bases from J; bases unmatched to any gene: 7. Germline loops: CDR1 MNHEY, CDR2 SVGAGI. CDR3 protein: CASSRDRRGQPQHF. The DNA for the CDR3 is TGTGCCAGCAGTCGGGACAGGAGGGGCCAGCCCCAGCATTTT.

This rearrangement joins TRBV6-5 to TRBJ2-3; the match to TRBD1 covers 10 bases. There are 15 residues in the CDR3. The ends lost 4 bases at V and 5 bases at J; junction bases unmatched: 6. Germline CDR1 reads MNHEY; CDR2 reads SVGAGI. This CDR3 reads CASSSPGQGIDTQYF. The CDR3 DNA reads as TGTGCCAGCAGTTCTCCGGGACAGGGGATAGATACGCAGTATTTT.

The rearrangement joins TRBV9 to TRBJ2-3; 9 positions match TRBD2. Germline CDR1 is SGDLS and CDR2 is YYNGEE. V trimming: 0 bases; J trimming: 5 bases; junction bases outside the gene matches: 4. This CDR3 is built from 15 residues. CDR3 amino acids: CASSVEGLARDTQYF. Here the CDR3 DNA reads TGTGCCAGCAGCGTAGAGGGACTAGCTCGAGATACGCAGTATTTT.

This rearrangement joins TRBV12-3 or TRBV12-4 to TRBJ1-4, with 8 nucleotides matching TRBD1. Trimming removed 6 bases from V and 5 bases from J; junction bases left unmatched: 2. The CDR3 is made up of 13 amino acids. CDR3 sequence (DNA): TGTGCCAGCAGCCGGACAGGGAATGAAAAACTGTTTTTT. The encoded protein is CASSRTGNEKLFF.

The V and J genes are TRBV6-1 and TRBJ2-3, with TRBD2 as a possible D gene (5 bases). The CDR3 length is 19 residues. The V gene lost 0 bases and the J gene lost 2 bases, with 21 bases spanning the gap. The V gene's germline CDR1 is MNHNS and CDR2 SASEGT. The chain's CDR3 is CASSEALYLANGPTDTQYF. Here the CDR3 DNA reads TGTGCCAGCAGTGAAGCGCTCTATCTAGCCAACGGCCCCACAGATACGCAGTATTTT.

The V gene is TRBV2, the J gene TRBJ2-3; 9 bases are shared with TRBD2. This CDR3 has 14 residues. J gave up 6 bases and V 4 bases, and 5 bases lay outside the gene matches. Germline assignment: CDR1 SNHLY and CDR2 FYNNEI. The CDR3 DNA follows: TGTGCCAGCAGTGTTAGCGGGGGCGGGGATACGCAGTATTTT. Translating gives CASSVSGGGDTQYF.

V is TRBV7-3 and J is TRBJ2-4; 8 bases are a match to TRBD1. The CDR3 has 16 residues. Per the germline V gene, CDR1 is SGHTA and CDR2 is FQGTGA. The trim removed 5 bases at V and 6 bases at J, leaving 12 bases unmatched. CDR3 in amino acids: CASSAPTTGARNIQYF. In DNA, the CDR3 is TGTGCCAGCAGCGCGCCGACGACAGGGGCGAGAAACATTCAGTACTTC.

The genes are TRBV27 and TRBJ1-1; D is unclear. The ends were cut back, 5 bases at V and 5 bases at J, with 15 bases in the middle. The CDR3 extends over 14 amino acids. Per the germline V gene, CDR1 is MNHEY and CDR2 is SMNVEV (reference sequence). CDR3 DNA: TGTGCCAGCAGTCTGAGAGCCCAGGTTACTGAAGCTTTCTTT. This encodes CASSLRAQVTEAFF.

The V gene is TRBV15, the J gene TRBJ2-5, with D perhaps TRBD2 (5 bases). The V end was cut by 5 bases, the J end by 3 bases, with 10 bases between. This CDR3 comprises 13 residues. Germline assignment: CDR1 LNHNV and CDR2 YYDKDF (reference sequence). In DNA form, the CDR3 reads TGTGCCACCAGCCGGGATCCCAAAGAGACCCAGTACTTC. The encoded protein is CATSRDPKETQYF.

The chain carries TRBV6-5 and TRBJ2-7; 9 bases line up with TRBD1. CDR1 is MNHEY, CDR2 SVGAGI, per germline. V gave up 5 bases and J gave up 2 bases; unmatched junction bases: 7. CDR3 length: 15 amino acids. CDR3 in amino acids: CASSITQGAAYEQYF. The CDR3 nucleotides are TGTGCCAGCAGTATAACACAGGGGGCTGCCTACGAGCAGTACTTC.

The chain recombines TRBV10-3 with TRBJ2-1; the match to TRBD2 covers 12 bases. The ends lost 6 bases at V and 7 bases at J; junction bases unmatched: 1. Germline values: CDR1 ENHRY, CDR2 SYGVKD. This CDR3 is 13 amino acids long. The CDR3: CAIRTSGGNEQFF. The CDR3 DNA reads TGTGCCATCAGGACTAGCGGGGGAAATGAGCAGTTCTTC.

This clone occurred a few times. This rearrangement joins TRBV3-1 (or the pseudogene TRBV3-2) to TRBJ1-2; 7 bases are shared with TRBD1. This CDR3 is 15 amino acids long. The germline CDR1 and CDR2 sequences are LGHDT and YNNKEL (reference sequence). V lost 1 base, J lost 8 bases, and 10 bases stayed unmatched. The CDR3 coding sequence is TGTGCCAGCAGCCAAGTTGCGAAAGGGACAGTCGGCTACACCTTC. It codes for CASSQVAKGTVGYTF.

The rearrangement joins TRBV10-1 to TRBJ1-1; a weak D match, TRBD1 (5 bases). This CDR3 is 13 amino acids long. The V gene's germline CDR1 is WNHNN and CDR2 SYGVQD (reference sequence). The germline V and J ends were trimmed by 2 bases and 10 bases, with 14 bases remaining between them. The CDR3 coding sequence is TGCGCCAGCAGTGAGGGACACCGGGAGAGAGCTTTCTTT. Its translation: CASSEGHRERAFF.

J is TRBJ2-7 and V is TRBV28; 7 bases are a match to TRBD1. Germline V gene lookup returns CDR1 MDHEN and CDR2 SYDVKM. Germline trimming cut 3 bases from V and 2 bases from J; bases unmatched to any gene: 4. The CDR3 runs to 14 residues. This CDR3 reads CASSFPDRAYEQYF. The CDR3 DNA sequence: TGTGCCAGCAGTTTTCCCGACAGGGCCTACGAGCAGTACTTC.

The rearrangement joins TRBV27 to TRBJ2-7; 7 bases are a match to TRBD1. The CDR3 is 15 amino acids. The germline gives CDR1 MNHEY, CDR2 SMNVEV (reference sequence). V shed 5 bases, J shed 3 bases, and the junction held 10 bases outside the gene matches. CDR3 DNA: TGTGCCAGCAGTCCGACAGGGCCTATGTACTACGAGCAGTACTTC. This encodes CASSPTGPMYYEQYF.

The chain links TRBV7-6 to TRBJ2-5; 7 bases fit TRBD1. V dropped 2 bases and J dropped 4; count of bases not matched to a gene: 7. The germline CDR1 and CDR2 sequences are SGHVS and FNYEAQ. This CDR3 contains 15 residues. CDR3 coding DNA: TGTGCCAGCAGCTTACGGAACAGGGGTGGAGAGACCCAGTACTTC. Translated, it gives CASSLRNRGGETQYF.

This chain links TRBV5-6 with TRBJ1-1, with D perhaps TRBD1 (5 bases). The CDR3 extends over 14 amino acids. Trimming took off 2 bases at V and 8 bases at J, with 16 bases between the two ends. Germline CDR1 reads SGHDT; CDR2 reads YYEEEE. Written as DNA, the CDR3 is TGTGCCAGCAGCTTAGCAGGAGGGACCGGGGAAGCTTTCTTT. Translating it yields CASSLAGGTGEAFF. Using reference TRBV5-6 and TRBJ1-1 for the parts outside the CDR3, the full variable domain is DAGVTQSPTHLIKTRGQQVTLRCSPKSGHDTVSWYQQALGQGPQFIFQYYEEEERQRGNFPDRFSGHQFPNYSSELNVNALLLGDSALYLCASSLAGGTGEAFFGQGTRLTVV.

The chain uses TRBV11-2 and TRBJ1-2; D remains ambiguous. With 3 bases removed from V and 1 base from J, the gap between germline ends came to 12 bases. This CDR3 region has 15 residues. Germline CDR1 SGHAT, CDR2 FQNNGV. The DNA for the CDR3 is TGTGCCAGCAGCTTCTTAAGTAGCGTTAACTATGGCTACACCTTC. Translation: CASSFLSSVNYGYTF.

This clone has a single count. The chain is built from TRBV15 and TRBJ1-2; D ambiguous. V was shortened by 0 bases and J by 3 bases, with 17 bases between the two germline ends. CDR3 length: 17 residues. CDR1 is LNHNV and CDR2 is YYDKDF in the germline V gene (reference sequence). CDR3 sequence (DNA): TGTGCCACCAGCAGAGATTACGGCCAGGCAGCTCACTATGGCTACACCTTC. Translation gives CATSRDYGQAAHYGYTF.

The V gene is TRBV2, the J gene TRBJ2-3, with TRBD1 identical over 8 bases. J gave up 4 bases and V 6 bases, and 6 bases lay outside the gene matches. This CDR3 spans 14 amino acids. The germline V gene has CDR1 SNHLY and CDR2 FYNNEI. The CDR3 DNA is TGTGCCAGCAGAAGGACAGGGAGTCCAGATACGCAGTATTTT. Residues: CASRRTGSPDTQYF. Full variable domain (rest looked up from reference TRBV2 and TRBJ2-3): EPEVTQTPSHQVTQMGQEVILRCVPISNHLYFYWYRQILGQKVEFLVSFYNNEISEKSEIFDDQFSVERPDGSNFTLKIRSTKLEDSAMYFCASRRTGSPDTQYFGPGTRLTVL.

As DNA, the CDR3 is TGCGCCAGCAGCTTACAGACAGGAAAGGAGACCCAGTACTTC. It is translated as CASSLQTGKETQYF. This chain links TRBV5-1 with TRBJ2-5; a weak D match, TRBD1 (6 bases). V dropped 2 bases and J dropped 5 bases, with 13 bases sitting between them. Germline CDR1 is SGHRS and CDR2 is YFSETQ. The CDR3 length is 14 residues.

The rearrangement uses TRBV28 and TRBJ2-1; D not resolved. The germline V gene has CDR1 MDHEN and CDR2 SYDVKM. The germline V and J ends were trimmed by 6 bases and 10 bases, with 13 bases remaining between them. CDR3 size: 12 residues. The CDR3 nucleotides are TGTGCCAGCAGACCCACTACTTTGGAGCAGTTCTTC. This gives the protein CASRPTTLEQFF.

The V and J genes are TRBV6-5 and TRBJ1-2; TRBD1 might be the D (6 bases). The CDR3 contains 12 residues. CDR1 is MNHEY and CDR2 is SVGAGI in the germline V gene. V dropped 4 bases and J dropped 12 bases, with 15 bases sitting between them. CDR3 nucleotides: TGTGCCAGCAGTTCGTTACAGGGAACAAACACCTTC. This sequence encodes CASSSLQGTNTF.

This chain joins TRBV6-6 and TRBJ2-7, with D maybe TRBD1 (5 bases). The CDR3 spans 16 residues. Germline CDR1 reads MNHNY; CDR2 reads SVGAGI (reference sequence). The V end was cut by 2 bases, the J end by 0 bases, with 14 bases between. The CDR3 is CASSYLISGISYEQYF. The CDR3 nucleotides are TGTGCCAGCAGTTACCTCATTTCAGGGATCTCCTACGAGCAGTACTTC.

In DNA form, the CDR3 reads TGTGCCAGCAAGGAGGGGCCGAACACCGGGGAGCTGTTTTTT. Residues: CASKEGPNTGELFF. The chain uses TRBV28 and TRBJ2-2; D perhaps matches TRBD2 (6 bases). Germline CDR1 MDHEN, CDR2 SYDVKM. Deletions cut 7 bases from V and 0 bases from J, with 9 bases between. The CDR3 is 14 amino acids.